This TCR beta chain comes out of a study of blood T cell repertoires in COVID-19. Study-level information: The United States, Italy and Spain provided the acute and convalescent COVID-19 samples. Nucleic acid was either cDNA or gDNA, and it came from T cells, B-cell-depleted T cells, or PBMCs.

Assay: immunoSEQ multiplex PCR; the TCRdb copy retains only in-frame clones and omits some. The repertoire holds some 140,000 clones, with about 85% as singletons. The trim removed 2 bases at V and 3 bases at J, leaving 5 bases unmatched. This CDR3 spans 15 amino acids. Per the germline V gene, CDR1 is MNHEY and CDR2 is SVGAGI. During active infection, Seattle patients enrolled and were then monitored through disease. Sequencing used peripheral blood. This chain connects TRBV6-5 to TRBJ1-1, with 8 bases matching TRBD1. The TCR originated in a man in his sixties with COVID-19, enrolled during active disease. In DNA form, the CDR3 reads TGTGCCAGCAGTTACACGACAGGGGAGGACACTGAAGCTTTCTTT. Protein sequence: CASSYTTGEDTEAFF.